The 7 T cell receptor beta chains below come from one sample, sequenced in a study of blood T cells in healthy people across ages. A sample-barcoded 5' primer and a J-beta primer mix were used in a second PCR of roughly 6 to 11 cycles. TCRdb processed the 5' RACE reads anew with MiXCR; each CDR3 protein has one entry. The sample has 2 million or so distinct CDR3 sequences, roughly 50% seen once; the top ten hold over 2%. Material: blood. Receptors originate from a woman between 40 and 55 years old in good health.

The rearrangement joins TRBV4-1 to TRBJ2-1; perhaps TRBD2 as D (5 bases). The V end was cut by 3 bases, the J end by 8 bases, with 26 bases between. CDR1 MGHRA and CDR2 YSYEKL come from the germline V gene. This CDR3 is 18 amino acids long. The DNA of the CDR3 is TGCGCCAGCAGCCACCCTCCTAGAGGGTCTTCTACTTACGATGAGCAGTTCTTC. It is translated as CASSHPPRGSSTYDEQFF.

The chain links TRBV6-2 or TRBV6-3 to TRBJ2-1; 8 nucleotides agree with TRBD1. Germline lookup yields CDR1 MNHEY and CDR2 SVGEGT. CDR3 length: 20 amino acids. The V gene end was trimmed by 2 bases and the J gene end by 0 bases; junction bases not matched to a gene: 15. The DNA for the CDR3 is TGTGCCAGCAGTTACCTATTAGGACAGGGTTTGTCCCGCTCCTACAATGAGCAGTTCTTC. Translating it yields CASSYLLGQGLSRSYNEQFF.

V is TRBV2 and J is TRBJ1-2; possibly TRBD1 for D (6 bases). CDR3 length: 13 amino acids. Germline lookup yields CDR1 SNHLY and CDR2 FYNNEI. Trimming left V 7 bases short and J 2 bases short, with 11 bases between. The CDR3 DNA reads TGTGCCAGCATCAGGACAGTAAACTATGGCTACACCTTC. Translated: CASIRTVNYGYTF.

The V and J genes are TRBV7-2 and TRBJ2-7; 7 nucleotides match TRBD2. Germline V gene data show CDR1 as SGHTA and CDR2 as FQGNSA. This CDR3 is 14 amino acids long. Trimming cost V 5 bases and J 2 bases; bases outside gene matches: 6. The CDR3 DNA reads TGTGCCAGCAGCCCAAAGCGGGGAGCCTACGAGCAGTACTTC. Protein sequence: CASSPKRGAYEQYF.

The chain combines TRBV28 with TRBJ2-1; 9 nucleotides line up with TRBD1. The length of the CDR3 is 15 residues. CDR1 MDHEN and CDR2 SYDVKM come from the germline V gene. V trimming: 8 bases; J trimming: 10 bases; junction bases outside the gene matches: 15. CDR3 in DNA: TGTGCCAGCTTACTCGGTGGGACAGGGAGAAAGGAGCAGTTCTTC. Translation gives CASLLGGTGRKEQFF.

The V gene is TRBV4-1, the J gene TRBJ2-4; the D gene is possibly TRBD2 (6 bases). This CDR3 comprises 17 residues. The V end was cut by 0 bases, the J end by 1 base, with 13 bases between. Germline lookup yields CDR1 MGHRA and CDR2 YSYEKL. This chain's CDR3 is CASSQEFGGLAKNIQYF. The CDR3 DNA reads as TGCGCCAGCAGCCAAGAGTTCGGGGGATTGGCCAAAAACATTCAGTACTTC.

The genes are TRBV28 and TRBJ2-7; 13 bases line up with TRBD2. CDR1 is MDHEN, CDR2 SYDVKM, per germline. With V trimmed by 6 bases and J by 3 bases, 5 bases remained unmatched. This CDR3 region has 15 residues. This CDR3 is CASSRLAGGNYEQYF. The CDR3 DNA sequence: TGTGCCAGCAGCCGACTAGCGGGGGGCAACTACGAGCAGTACTTC. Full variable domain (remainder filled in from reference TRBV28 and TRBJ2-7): DVKVTQSSRYLVKRTGEKVFLECVQDMDHENMFWYRQDPGLGLRLIYFSYDVKMKEKGDIPEGYSVSREKKERFSLILESASTNQTSMYLCASSRLAGGNYEQYFGPGTRLTVT.